This passage covers 32 T cell receptor beta chains from one sample sequenced in a study of CXCR3-negative and CXCR3-positive naive CD8 T cells. Libraries were UMI-labeled 5' RACE TRB cDNA. With the 5' RACE reads reprocessed, TCRdb shows one record per CDR3 protein and no DNA. This table lists fewer than 80,000 distinct CDR3 sequences. Input material: naive CXCR3- CD8+ T cells from blood. Stated subset: CD45RO-CCR7+CD27+CD95- naive CD8+ T cells lacking CXCR3 (TNR3-). These receptors all come from a human donor in good health. Some clones in this sample may be carry-over from other donors' samples.

The V gene is TRBV19, the J gene TRBJ1-1; TCRdb's D call, TRBD1, is unchecked because there is no DNA. The CDR3 length is 13 residues. Germline assignment: CDR1 LNHDA and CDR2 SQIVND (reference sequence). The CDR3 sequence is CASRHEGRTEAFF.

The rearrangement links TRBV29-1 to TRBJ1-2; TCRdb calls TRBD1, which cannot be checked without DNA. The CDR3 is 13 amino acids. Looked up from germline, CDR1 is SQVTM and CDR2 is ANQGSEA. The CDR3 spells CSAPGQENYGYTF. The full variable domain, with the rest looked up from reference TRBV29-1 and TRBJ1-2, is SAVISQKPSRDICQRGTSLTIQCQVDSQVTMMFWYRQQPGQSLTLIATANQGSEATYESGFVIDKFPISRPNLTFSTLTVSNMSPEDSSIYLCSAPGQENYGYTFGSGTRLTVV.

The V call is TRBV4-2, the J call TRBJ2-1; the D gene TCRdb calls, TRBD1, cannot be checked with no DNA. This CDR3 has 15 residues. Germline V gene data show CDR1 as LGHNA and CDR2 as YNFKEQ. CDR3 protein: CASSQGVGGYNEQFF.

V is TRBV20-1 and J is TRBJ2-5; TCRdb designates TRBD2, a call that cannot be tested without DNA. This CDR3 is 15 amino acids long. CDR1 is DFQATT, CDR2 SNEGSKA, per germline (reference sequence). CDR3 protein: CSATLAGEVVETQYF.

This chain links TRBV13 with TRBJ2-5; as DNA is missing, the TRBD1 call by TCRdb cannot be tested. The length of the CDR3 is 14 residues. The germline CDR1 and CDR2 sequences are PRHDT and FYEKMQ (reference sequence). The chain's CDR3 is CASNIRDNQETQYF. The variable domain in full, completed from reference TRBV13 and TRBJ2-5, reads AAGVIQSPRHLIKEKRETATLKCYPIPRHDTVYWYQQGPGQDPQFLISFYEKMQSDKGSIPDRFSAQQFSDYHSELNMSSLELGDSALYFCASNIRDNQETQYFGPGTRLLVL.

The rearrangement joins TRBV6-2 or TRBV6-3 to TRBJ2-3; checking the TCRdb D call of TRBD1 is not possible without DNA. Germline-derived CDR1 and CDR2 are MNHEY and SVGEGT. The CDR3 is 15 amino acids. This CDR3 reads CASSYDSGATDTQYF.

This rearrangement joins TRBV29-1 to TRBJ2-5; the TCRdb call, TRBD1, lacks DNA for checking. The CDR3 runs to 13 residues. CDR1 and CDR2 (germline): SQVTM, ANQGSEA. The CDR3 loop reads CSVEPGPRETQYF. Filled out from reference TRBV29-1 and TRBJ2-5, the complete variable domain reads SAVISQKPSRDICQRGTSLTIQCQVDSQVTMMFWYRQQPGQSLTLIATANQGSEATYESGFVIDKFPISRPNLTFSTLTVSNMSPEDSSIYLCSVEPGPRETQYFGPGTRLLVL.

The rearrangement links TRBV5-1 to TRBJ2-1; the TCRdb call, TRBD2, lacks DNA for checking. CDR1 SGHRS and CDR2 YFSETQ come from the germline V gene. The CDR3 totals 14 residues. The CDR3 reads CASTHSLAGNEQFF.

This chain connects TRBV6-6 to TRBJ2-7; absent DNA, TCRdb's TRBD1 call cannot be checked. This CDR3 comprises 16 residues. Germline CDR1 MNHNY, CDR2 SVGAGI (reference sequence). The CDR3 loop reads CASSYSGGGSSYEQYF.

The J gene is TRBJ1-2, the V gene TRBV20-1. The CDR3 runs 15 residues. The germline V gene has CDR1 DFQATT and CDR2 SNEGSKA (reference sequence). CDR3 loop: CSARDGRERNYGYTF.

The rearrangement links TRBV12-3 or TRBV12-4 to TRBJ1-2. The length of the CDR3 is 15 residues. The CDR3 loop reads CASSLTVTQDYGYTF.

The rearrangement links TRBV5-1 to TRBJ2-1; TCRdb gives TRBD1 as the D gene, but with no DNA this cannot be confirmed. This CDR3 spans 12 amino acids. The germline V gene has CDR1 SGHRS and CDR2 YFSETQ. This CDR3 is CASSLGRDREFF.

CDR3 region: CASRPPGTYAYNEQFF. The chain couples TRBV6-1 to TRBJ2-1; TCRdb proposes TRBD1, but this gene call is untestable without DNA. The germline V gene encodes CDR1 MNHNS and CDR2 SASEGT. CDR3 length: 16 residues.

V is TRBV11-2 and J is TRBJ1-2; checking the TCRdb D call of TRBD1 is not possible without DNA. CDR1 is SGHAT and CDR2 is FQNNGV in the germline V gene. This CDR3 comprises 13 residues. The CDR3: CASSLAAPGGYTF.

This chain joins TRBV7-8 and TRBJ2-3; TCRdb's D call of TRBD2 is untestable without DNA. CDR1 SGHVS and CDR2 FQNEAQ come from the germline V gene. The CDR3 is 17 amino acids. CDR3 region: CASSLGPTSEVADTQYF.

The CDR3 is CASSQEAEYNEQFF. The chain combines TRBV4-2 with TRBJ2-1. CDR3 length: 14 residues. From germline, CDR1 is LGHNA and CDR2 YNFKEQ.

This chain connects TRBV15 to TRBJ2-7. The CDR3 is 14 amino acids. Germline lookup yields CDR1 LNHNV and CDR2 YYDKDF (reference sequence). The CDR3 protein is CATSRDLGLYEQYF.

The CDR3 protein is CASSPPTGPVYEQYF. The chain carries TRBV13 and TRBJ2-7; the D gene TCRdb calls, TRBD1, cannot be checked with no DNA. Germline V gene lookup returns CDR1 PRHDT and CDR2 FYEKMQ (reference sequence). CDR3 length: 15 residues.

V and J are TRBV29-1 and TRBJ2-7; as DNA is missing, the TRBD1 call by TCRdb cannot be tested. From germline, CDR1 is SQVTM and CDR2 ANQGSEA. CDR3 length equals 11 residues. CDR3 protein: CSVEDGGEQYF.

The CDR3 loop is CASSYGTGLAIHQPQHF. The rearrangement uses TRBV28 and TRBJ1-5; the D call of TRBD1 rests on TCRdb alone, since no DNA is present to check it. The CDR3 is made up of 17 amino acids. Germline V gene lookup returns CDR1 MDHEN and CDR2 SYDVKM.

The chain recombines TRBV7-8 with TRBJ1-1; TCRdb's D gene call, TRBD1, goes unchecked for lack of DNA. This CDR3 has 16 residues. Germline CDR1 is SGHVS and CDR2 is FQNEAQ. CDR3: CASTHLPGQGNTEAFF. The variable domain in full, with the rest retrieved from reference TRBV7-8 and TRBJ1-1, is GAGVSQSPRYKVAKRGQDVALRCDPISGHVSLFWYQQALGQGPEFLTYFQNEAQLDKSGLPSDRFFAERPEGSVSTLKIQRTQQEDSAVYLCASTHLPGQGNTEAFFGQGTRLTVV.

The chain joins TRBV4-1 to TRBJ2-7; the TRBD1 assignment by TCRdb is unverifiable without DNA. The germline V gene encodes CDR1 MGHRA and CDR2 YSYEKL. This CDR3 spans 14 amino acids. The CDR3 loop is CASSQYGGNYEQYF.

The chain uses TRBV20-1 and TRBJ2-3. The CDR3 is 18 amino acids. Germline V gene data show CDR1 as DFQATT and CDR2 as SNEGSKA (reference sequence). The CDR3 sequence is CSASIISITLVGTDTQYF.

This chain joins TRBV29-1 and TRBJ2-1. The CDR3 runs to 13 residues. Looked up from germline, CDR1 is SQVTM and CDR2 is ANQGSEA. The CDR3 spells CSVAEDTYNEQFF.

The CDR3 loop is CASSQATGAGLQFF. The chain carries TRBV7-9 and TRBJ2-1; absent DNA, TCRdb's TRBD1 call cannot be checked. The germline V gene encodes CDR1 SEHNR and CDR2 FQNEAQ (reference sequence). The CDR3 sequence is 14 residues long.

V gene TRBV5-4 combines with J gene TRBJ2-2. The germline gives CDR1 SGHNT, CDR2 YYREEE (reference sequence). This CDR3 spans 14 amino acids. The CDR3 is CASSPLDQIGELFF.

The chain couples TRBV28 to TRBJ2-6; there is no DNA to check the TCRdb D call of TRBD1. This CDR3 comprises 18 residues. Germline CDR1 and CDR2: MDHEN and SYDVKM. The CDR3 is CASSLMGDLIRGANVLTF.

V is TRBV14 and J is TRBJ2-7. Germline-derived CDR1 and CDR2 are SGHDN and FVKESK. The CDR3 has 15 amino acids. CDR3 in amino acids: CASSQDKSYSYEQYF.

The CDR3 protein is CASSLASGGAPGELFF. This chain uses TRBV7-6 with TRBJ2-2; there is no DNA to check the TCRdb D call of TRBD2. The length of the CDR3 is 16 residues. Germline V gene data show CDR1 as SGHVS and CDR2 as FNYEAQ.

V and J are TRBV15 and TRBJ1-1; TCRdb indicates TRBD1, and absent DNA this call remains unverified. This CDR3 contains 13 residues. The germline CDR1 and CDR2 sequences are LNHNV and YYDKDF (reference sequence). This CDR3 reads CATGRGGNTEAFF.

The V call is TRBV7-9, the J call TRBJ1-2. The CDR3 contains 15 residues. Germline V gene data show CDR1 as SEHNR and CDR2 as FQNEAQ (reference sequence). The CDR3 region is CASSLGGGYDYGYTF.

V and J are TRBV5-1 and TRBJ2-1; TCRdb's D call, TRBD1, is unchecked because there is no DNA. Germline V lookup: CDR1 SGHRS, CDR2 YFSETQ. The CDR3 runs to 11 residues. CDR3 protein: CASSYTGSWFF. Full variable domain (rest looked up from reference TRBV5-1 and TRBJ2-1): KAGVTQTPRYLIKTRGQQVTLSCSPISGHRSVSWYQQTPGQGLQFLFEYFSETQRNKGNFPGRFSGRQFSNSRSEMNVSTLELGDSALYLCASSYTGSWFFGPGTRLTVL.